These 32 T cell receptor beta chains originate from one sample sequenced in a study of molecular identifiers for immune sequencing clone quantification. TCRdb used MiXCR to reprocess the PCR reads, holding one entry per CDR3 protein. The sample has about 510,000 distinct CDR3 sequences, about 25% seen once. Sequencing input: naive CD8+ T cells from blood, with Jurkat cell RNA spiked in. Indicated subset: FACS-sorted CD8+CD4-CCR7+CD45RA+ naive T cells. These receptors originate from a human donor in good health. Some libraries in this study had Jurkat cell RNA spiked in.

V and J are TRBV7-9 and TRBJ1-3; 7 bases are shared with TRBD1. CDR1 is SEHNR, CDR2 FQNEAQ, per germline (reference sequence). V lost 0 bases and J lost 4; bases outside the gene matches: 6. This CDR3 spans 16 amino acids. CDR3 in DNA: TGTGCCAGCAGCTTAGCCTTTGGGACAGAAGGAAACACCATATATTTT. It codes for CASSLAFGTEGNTIYF. The variable domain in full, with the rest retrieved from reference TRBV7-9 and TRBJ1-3, is DTGVSQNPRHKITKRGQNVTFRCDPISEHNRLYWYRQTLGQGPEFLTYFQNEAQLEKSRLLSDRFSAERPKGSFSTLEIQRTEQGDSAMYLCASSLAFGTEGNTIYFGEGSWLTVV.

The chain employs TRBV6-6 and TRBJ2-7; 9 bases map to TRBD2. The V and J ends lost 5 bases and 5 bases, in that order; junction bases with no gene match: 16. The CDR3 covers 17 residues. The germline CDR1 and CDR2 sequences are MNHNY and SVGAGI (reference sequence). In DNA, the CDR3 is TGTGCCAGCAGTGCCGATCTCGGCGGGGGGGTCCCCCACGAGCAGTACTTC. This codes for CASSADLGGGVPHEQYF.

The chain combines TRBV7-6 with TRBJ2-3, with D hard to call. CDR3 length: 15 amino acids. Trimming removed 2 bases at V and 2 bases at J, with 11 bases between. Germline V lookup: CDR1 SGHVS, CDR2 FNYEAQ. CDR3 sequence reads: CASSLSGADTDTQYF. CDR3 DNA sequence: TGTGCCAGCAGCTTATCCGGCGCCGACACAGATACGCAGTATTTT.

Only a few counts were recorded for this clonotype. V usage is TRBV30 and J usage is TRBJ2-3; 11 bases line up with TRBD2. Trimming removed 5 bases from V and 0 bases from J; junction bases left unmatched: 13. The CDR3 has 18 residues. Germline CDR1 GTSNPN, CDR2 SVGIG (reference sequence). The CDR3 reads CAWDWGLAEKISTDTQYF. In DNA, the CDR3 is TGTGCCTGGGATTGGGGACTAGCGGAAAAAATTAGCACAGATACGCAGTATTTT.

The rearrangement links TRBV11-2 to TRBJ2-1; 9 bases align to TRBD1. The CDR3 is made up of 16 amino acids. Trimming at V came to 5 bases and at J to 5 bases, leaving 10 bases not matched to a gene. Germline loops: CDR1 SGHAT, CDR2 FQNNGV. CDR3 protein: CASSAIPGQGDNEQFF. The CDR3 DNA reads TGTGCCAGCAGCGCGATCCCGGGACAGGGAGACAATGAGCAGTTCTTC.

This clonotype was detected many times. The genes are TRBV12-3 or TRBV12-4 and TRBJ1-3, with D possibly being TRBD1 (5 bases). This CDR3 spans 20 amino acids. V lost 6 bases and J lost 0, with 27 bases in between. The DNA for the CDR3 is TGTGCCAGCAGCCTACCCTCTCGGGTGGACACTGCCTACTCTGGAAACACCATATATTTT. Translation gives CASSLPSRVDTAYSGNTIYF.

On this clonotype itself: A much larger clone lies one base from this, so it may be a read error. The chain joins TRBV7-6 to TRBJ2-5; D perhaps matches TRBD2 (5 bases). CDR1 SGHVS and CDR2 FNYEAQ come from the germline V gene. CDR3 length equals 13 residues. The CDR3 here is CTTTNGNSETQYF. The CDR3 DNA follows: TGTACCACTACGAACGGGAATTCAGAGACCCAGTACTTC.

The V gene is TRBV2, the J gene TRBJ1-1; D not resolved. Germline assignment: CDR1 SNHLY and CDR2 FYNNEI. The CDR3 length is 14 residues. Trimming pared 4 bases from V and 4 bases from J, leaving 13 bases between. CDR3 sequence reads: CASSGVYRGTEAFF. The CDR3 DNA reads TGTGCCAGCAGTGGAGTGTACCGAGGCACTGAAGCTTTCTTT.

As to this clonotype: The CDR3 does not close with the conserved phenylalanine or tryptophan, likely indicating a read error. The gene calls are TRBV20-1 and TRBJ2-7, with 7 bases matching TRBD1. J was trimmed by 3 bases and V by 2 bases; bases with no gene match: 4. The germline V gene has CDR1 DFQATT and CDR2 SNEGSKA (reference sequence). The CDR3 is 13 amino acids. The CDR3 coding sequence is TGCAGTGCTAGAACAGGGGACAACTACGAGCAGTACTCC. Protein sequence: CSARTGDNYEQYS.

Comments on this clonotype: One end of the junction varies from germline; a read error may be responsible. The chain is built from TRBV7-7 and TRBJ2-3; the D gene could be TRBD1 or TRBD2 (5 bases each). This CDR3 spans 14 amino acids. CDR1 is SSHAT and CDR2 is FNYEAQ in the germline V gene (reference sequence). The CDR3 spells CASSLAPGADTQDF. DNA of the CDR3: TGTGCTAGCAGCTTAGCCCCCGGGGCCGATACGCAGGATTTT.

The chain joins TRBV5-6 to TRBJ2-7; D gene unclear. Trimming cost V 2 bases and J 3 bases, with 12 bases left between them. The CDR3 runs 14 residues. Germline V gene data show CDR1 as SGHDT and CDR2 as YYEEEE. The CDR3 bases are TGTGCCAGCAGCTTCATAGGATCGTTCTACGAGCAGTACTTC. This codes for CASSFIGSFYEQYF.

This clonotype was recorded a few times. The CDR3 DNA is TGTGCCAGCAGCTTAGAACCCCCTTGGCGGGAGTCCTTCACTGAAGCTTTCTTT. Its protein is CASSLEPPWRESFTEAFF. V gene TRBV11-2 combines with J gene TRBJ1-1; no definite D call. The CDR3 totals 18 residues. Trimming took off 0 bases at V and 4 bases at J, with 21 bases between the two ends. Germline V gene data show CDR1 as SGHAT and CDR2 as FQNNGV. The full variable domain, its missing parts supplied by reference TRBV11-2 and TRBJ1-1, is EAGVAQSPRYKIIEKRQSVAFWCNPISGHATLYWYQQILGQGPKLLIQFQNNGVVDDSQLPKDRFSAERLKGVDSTLKIQPAKLEDSAVYLCASSLEPPWRESFTEAFFGQGTRLTVV.

The chain is built from TRBV6-6 and TRBJ1-6, with D perhaps TRBD1 (6 bases). Germline lookup yields CDR1 MNHNY and CDR2 SVGAGI (reference sequence). Trimming removed 7 bases at V and 0 bases at J, with 10 bases between. The CDR3 has 15 residues. This CDR3 reads CASNTGFSYNSPLHF. CDR3 nucleotide sequence: TGTGCCAGCAATACAGGGTTCTCCTATAATTCACCCCTCCACTTT.

Many counts were recorded for this clonotype. The chain uses TRBV9 and TRBJ2-2, with TRBD1 matching 8 bases. The CDR3 has 17 residues. V dropped 4 bases and J dropped 1; count of bases not matched to a gene: 9. Germline V lookup: CDR1 SGDLS, CDR2 YYNGEE. CDR3 DNA sequence: TGTGCCAGCAGCAAGCCCGCGGACAGGGTGAACACCGGGGAGCTGTTTTTT. Amino acid sequence: CASSKPADRVNTGELFF.

In nucleotides, the CDR3 is TGTGCCAGCAGCGTAGGATTGGGGAGCACTGAAGCTTTCTTT. This sequence encodes CASSVGLGSTEAFF. The rearrangement uses TRBV9 and TRBJ1-1; no firm D call. V was clipped by 0 bases and J by 4 bases, with 10 bases between them. CDR3 size: 14 residues. Per the germline V gene, CDR1 is SGDLS and CDR2 is YYNGEE.

Written as DNA, the CDR3 is TGTGCCAGCAGCTTAGTGATTGGGATCTGGGTGGAAAAACTGTTTTTT. Its protein product is CASSLVIGIWVEKLFF. The chain couples TRBV7-9 to TRBJ1-4, with D uncertain. Germline assignment: CDR1 SEHNR and CDR2 FQNEAQ (reference sequence). This CDR3 comprises 16 residues. Trimming left V 1 base short and J 8 bases short, with 17 bases between.

This clonotype has only a few counts. The chain uses TRBV19 and TRBJ2-5; tentative D call: TRBD2 (6 bases). This CDR3 is 14 amino acids long. From germline, CDR1 is LNHDA and CDR2 SQIVND (reference sequence). With 5 bases removed from V and 0 bases from J, the gap between germline ends came to 10 bases. The CDR3, as DNA: TGTGCCAGTAGTGGGGGGACGTACCAAGAGACCCAGTACTTC. Translation gives CASSGGTYQETQYF.

This clonotype was found many times. The genes are TRBV24-1 and TRBJ2-3; 11 bases are shared with TRBD2. Germline V lookup: CDR1 KGHDR, CDR2 SFDVKD. This CDR3 has 17 residues. The J segment lost 2 bases and the V segment lost 1 base, leaving 4 bases of the junction unmatched. The CDR3 DNA reads as TGTGCCACCAGTGATTTTACTAGCGGGGGCCACACAGATACGCAGTATTTT. Translated, it gives CATSDFTSGGHTDTQYF.

The gene calls are TRBV12-3 or TRBV12-4 and TRBJ2-2; 8 nucleotides agree with TRBD2. The CDR3 spans 18 residues. Trimming removed 10 bases from V and 4 bases from J; junction bases left unmatched: 20. The CDR3 loop reads CANSVPGGPVFRTGELFF. DNA for the CDR3: TGTGCCAACAGCGTCCCGGGGGGGCCTGTTTTTCGCACCGGGGAGCTGTTTTTT.

This clonotype occurred a few times. The V and J genes are TRBV20-1 and TRBJ2-7, with no clear D. V lost 3 bases to trimming and J lost 0 bases, with 9 bases between them. Germline lookup yields CDR1 DFQATT and CDR2 SNEGSKA (reference sequence). This CDR3 contains 13 residues. The CDR3 DNA is TGCAGTGCTAGCCCCGGGCCCTCCTACGAGCAGTACTTC. It specifies CSASPGPSYEQYF.

The CDR3 DNA is TGTGCCAGCAGCCAAGATTTGTATGAGCAGTTCTTC. This gives the protein CASSQDLYEQFF. The chain employs TRBV4-2 and TRBJ2-1; D is uncertain. The CDR3 extends over 12 amino acids. Trimming left V 0 bases short and J 8 bases short, with 5 bases between. The germline gives CDR1 LGHNA, CDR2 YNFKEQ.

V and J are TRBV7-9 and TRBJ1-6; D remains ambiguous. This CDR3 comprises 15 residues. V gave up 4 bases and J gave up 11 bases, with 18 bases separating them. CDR1 is SEHNR and CDR2 is FQNEAQ in the germline V gene (reference sequence). The CDR3 DNA is TGTGCCAGCAGCTCAACAAACCTGGGCGTTGCACCCCTCCACTTT. This sequence encodes CASSSTNLGVAPLHF.

Many counts were recorded for this clonotype. The chain recombines TRBV28 with TRBJ2-3; D is unresolved. The CDR3 length is 15 residues. Trimming shortened V by 4 bases and J by 2 bases, and 13 bases separated the two germline ends. CDR1 and CDR2 from the germline V gene are MDHEN and SYDVKM. CDR3 sequence reads: CASSSVDPSTDTQYF. In DNA, the CDR3 is TGTGCCAGCAGTTCCGTAGACCCTTCCACAGATACGCAGTATTTT.

This clonotype was seen many times. This sequence joins TRBV12-3 or TRBV12-4 and TRBJ2-3; D remains ambiguous. V was clipped by 4 bases and J by 0 bases, with 14 bases between them. The CDR3 totals 16 residues. DNA of the CDR3: TGTGCCAGCAGTTCCTACCGAACCTCTAGCACAGATACGCAGTATTTT. This codes for CASSSYRTSSTDTQYF.

About this clonotype: This sequence may be a read error, since a much larger clone differs from it by one base. It is likely a read error, because the conserved phenylalanine at the end of the CDR3 is missing. The chain joins TRBV29-1 to TRBJ2-5; 7 bases fit TRBD2. The length of the CDR3 is 15 residues. The V gene end was trimmed by 2 bases and the J gene end by 3 bases; junction bases not matched to a gene: 9. From germline, CDR1 is SQVTM and CDR2 ANQGSEA. The CDR3 loop reads CSVESKGLAEETQYS. CDR3 DNA sequence: TGCAGCGTTGAAAGTAAGGGGCTAGCGGAAGAGACCCAGTACTCC.

In its sample, this clonotype was seen a few times. The chain links TRBV7-9 to TRBJ2-3; no reliable D call. The CDR3 is 14 amino acids. The ends were cut back, 5 bases at V and 10 bases at J, with 19 bases in the middle. Germline assignment: CDR1 SEHNR and CDR2 FQNEAQ (reference sequence). In DNA form, the CDR3 reads TGTGCCAGCAGCCCAATGCCTGGTATGGATCCGCAGTATTTT. It is translated as CASSPMPGMDPQYF.

This clonotype came up many times. The J gene is TRBJ2-3, the V gene TRBV29-1; 8 nucleotides agree with TRBD2. Germline CDR1 reads SQVTM; CDR2 reads ANQGSEA. V was pared by 5 bases and J by 1 base, with 11 bases of the junction left unmatched. The CDR3 spans 16 residues. Here the CDR3 reads CSVLTSELRRTDTQYF. DNA of the CDR3: TGCAGCGTTCTGACTAGCGAGCTACGCCGCACAGATACGCAGTATTTT.

Details on this clonotype: One end of the junction varies from germline; a read error may be responsible. This chain connects TRBV6-5 to TRBJ2-3, with TRBD1 matching 7 bases. CDR1 MNHEY and CDR2 SVGAGI come from the germline V gene. The CDR3 extends over 14 amino acids. The CDR3 is CATSYGQGTDTQYF. DNA for the CDR3: TGTGCCACCAGTTACGGCCAGGGGACAGATACGCAATATTTT.

The V call is TRBV19, the J call TRBJ2-3, with D possibly TRBD1 on 6 matching bases. Trimming stripped 8 bases from V and 1 base from J, with 13 bases between. Germline assignment: CDR1 LNHDA and CDR2 SQIVND (reference sequence). The CDR3 sequence is 14 residues long. The chain's CDR3 is CASVPGDGTDTQYF. CDR3 nucleotides: TGTGCCAGTGTTCCAGGGGACGGCACAGATACGCAGTATTTT.

This clonotype was detected a few times. The chain links TRBV11-2 to TRBJ1-4; D not certain. Germline-derived CDR1 and CDR2 are SGHAT and FQNNGV. The CDR3 is 13 residues long. V was shortened by 1 base and J by 6 bases, with 6 bases between the two germline ends. Written as DNA, the CDR3 is TGTGCCAGCAGCTTAGCAGTCCATGAAAAACTGTTTTTT. Its translation: CASSLAVHEKLFF.

The V call is TRBV9, the J call TRBJ2-5; the match to TRBD1 covers 11 bases. In germline, CDR1 is SGDLS, CDR2 YYNGEE. The CDR3 covers 14 residues. Unmatched junction bases numbered 1, after V lost 2 bases and J lost 4 bases. The CDR3 nucleotides are TGTGCCAGCAGCGTCGGACAGGGGGCAGAGACCCAGTACTTC. It encodes CASSVGQGAETQYF.

In its sample, this clonotype was seen a few times. The J gene is TRBJ1-3, the V gene TRBV7-9; perhaps TRBD1 as D (5 bases). This CDR3 is built from 16 residues. The V and J ends lost 4 bases and 2 bases respectively, with 15 bases between them. CDR1 SEHNR and CDR2 FQNEAQ come from the germline V gene (reference sequence). As DNA, the CDR3 is TGTGCCAGCAGCTCCCCCGGGACTTCGACTGGAAACACCATATATTTT. Amino acids: CASSSPGTSTGNTIYF.